Listed below are T cell receptor beta chains from one sample, sequenced in a study of CD8+ T cells in alopecia areata. The protocol was immunoSEQ multiplex PCR, while the TCRdb copy is restricted to in-frame clones and leaves out a portion. The table records approximately 110,000 clones, around 50% of them present only once. The starting material was CD8+ T cells sorted from blood, obtained at week 24, from a patient treated with tofacitinib. These TCRs come from a human donor with alopecia areata. CDR3s include the opening cysteine and the closing phenylalanine or tryptophan.

CDR3: CATSETGDSTDTQYF
V: TRBV15

CDR3: CASSPLSDELTLYGYTF
V: TRBV19

CDR3: CASSESGRGNEQYF
V: TRBV10-2

CDR3: CAWSVLGGEDTEAFF
V: TRBV30

CDR3: CASSDTGGDQPQHF
V: TRBV7-9

CDR3: CASSPDRMNTEAFF
V: TRBV5-6

CDR3: CASSVSGDPLDPGELFF
V: TRBV6-1

CDR3: CASSPRGGHHDTQYF
V: TRBV27

CDR3: CASSPIGTDTQYF
V: TRBV13

CDR3: CSVASTNRNTEAFF
V: TRBV29-1

CDR3: CASSLVPTDTQYF
V: TRBV7-8

CDR3: CSVLAGVLDTQYF
V: TRBV29-1

CDR3: CAWSTTGNYGYTF
V: TRBV30

CDR3: CASGLGATGGRYGYTF
V: TRBV12-5

CDR3: CASSVDHGENEQFF
V: TRBV9

CDR3: CASSLELGPEYEQYF
V: TRBV27

CDR3: CASSRGGLAEAFF
V: TRBV6-5

CDR3: CASRTGGFYNEQFF
V: TRBV2

CDR3: CASSPRDRYTQYF
V: TRBV7-9

CDR3: CATKGLAGNTDTQYF
V: TRBV2

CDR3: CAWSSLASGGIIDTQYF
V: TRBV30

CDR3: CASSVTGGAWEQFF
V: TRBV9

CDR3: CASSLSNALNGAGGYF
V: TRBV7-8

CDR3: CASSWTGAPPNEQFF
V: TRBV13

CDR3: CASRKWTGAQETQYF
V: TRBV4-1

CDR3: CASSPRAGGPDTQYF
V: TRBV5-1

CDR3: CASSPDRAAQYF
V: TRBV5-1

CDR3: CASGQQRILQETQYF
V: TRBV12-5

CDR3: CASSVVQGNGYTF
V: TRBV9

CDR3: CASSLGLAGVETQYF
V: TRBV13

CDR3: CASSHHHSDRGPYEQYF
V: TRBV27

CDR3: CASSPDRDGYTF
V: TRBV7-9

CDR3: CAIHAGGYYNEQFF
V: TRBV10-3